This T cell receptor beta chain was obtained from a study of T cells after yellow fever vaccination. Study-level background: Fractions of low cell number were prepared using SMART-Seq v4 Ultra Low Input.

MiXCR, applied by TCRdb to the 5' RACE reads, yields one record per CDR3 protein. The profile covers some 150,000 distinct CDR3 sequences, with about 6.9% appearing a single time and about 0.6% taken by the ten largest. This clonotype was counted only a few times. This CDR3 has 14 amino acids. V gave up 6 bases and J gave up 2 bases, with 11 bases separating them. The V gene's germline CDR1 is LNHDA and CDR2 SQIVND (reference sequence). This TCR came from a man younger than 40 who received the YFV17D yellow fever vaccine. The specimen comprised CD4+ T cells sorted from PBMCs, sampled 10 days after the yellow fever booster vaccination. The J gene is TRBJ2-1, the V gene TRBV19, with D possibly TRBD2 on 6 matching bases. CDR3 region: CASRRRGTYNEQFF. The CDR3 bases are TGTGCCAGTAGGAGGCGGGGTACCTACAATGAGCAGTTCTTC.